These T cell receptor beta chains were read from a single sample in a study of T-cell reconstitution after alpha-beta-depleted transplantation in children. Each CDR3 protein gets one entry after TCRdb re-called the PCR reads with MiXCR. The sample yields some 290,000 distinct CDR3 sequences, about a quarter seen once. The specimen was PBMCs, mostly from graft donor cells, collected 180 days after TCRalphabeta/CD19-depleted stem cell transplant. The source of these receptors is a male patient aged 5 to 17 who had a stem cell transplant for acute lymphoblastic leukemia, so the T cells may come from the graft donor. CDR3s include the opening cysteine and the closing phenylalanine or tryptophan. A D gene is named only where the DNA matches it firmly. Rows may omit the clone size; those that give it use once, few, many or a size class.

-	TRBV4-1	TRBJ2-7	TRBD1	CASRDRGRYEQYF	TGCGCCAGCCGGGACAGGGGACGGTACGAGCAGTACTTC
many	TRBV5-1	TRBJ2-1	TRBD1	CASSFGTGSYNEQFF	TGCGCCAGCAGCTTCGGGACAGGATCCTACAATGAGCAGTTCTTC
few	TRBV9	TRBJ1-3	TRBD1	CASSSTDKTRDRETITIYF	TGTGCCAGCAGCTCGACCGATAAGACCCGGGACAGGGAGACAATCACCATATATTTT
-	TRBV27	TRBJ1-1	-	CASSAGRMNTEAFF	TGTGCCAGCAGTGCGGGACGGATGAACACTGAAGCTTTCTTT
-	TRBV20-1	TRBJ2-4	TRBD2	CSARGGLAVAKNIQYF	TGCAGTGCTAGAGGGGGACTAGCGGTAGCCAAAAACATTCAGTACTTC
-	TRBV11-2	TRBJ2-7	TRBD2	CASSFLAGVYEQYF	TGTGCCAGCAGCTTCCTAGCGGGAGTCTACGAGCAGTACTTC
many	TRBV10-3	TRBJ2-1	-	CASQRPDNEQFF	TGTGCCAGCCAGCGCCCCGACAATGAGCAGTTCTTC
many	TRBV5-1	TRBJ2-2	-	CASSLTVSNTGELFF	TGCGCCAGCAGCTTGACAGTCTCGAACACCGGGGAGCTGTTTTTT
few	TRBV29-1	TRBJ2-7	TRBD2	CSTLLGLAGGEQYF	TGCAGCACCCTGCTCGGGCTAGCGGGAGGCGAGCAGTACTTC
many	TRBV29-1	TRBJ2-5	TRBD2	CSVDRLAGGLAQETQYF	TGCAGCGTTGACCGACTAGCGGGAGGTCTAGCGCAGGAGACCCAGTACTTC
many	TRBV20-1	TRBJ2-3	-	CSASWEPHTQYF	TGCAGTGCTAGCTGGGAACCACATACGCAGTATTTT
-	TRBV27	TRBJ2-3	-	CASSYSPLTDTQYF	TGTGCCAGCAGTTATAGTCCCCTCACAGATACGCAGTATTTT
-	TRBV7-8	TRBJ2-1	TRBD2	CASSLVGGLAGEKDYNEQFF	TGTGCCAGCAGCTTGGTCGGGGGACTAGCGGGAGAGAAGGATTACAATGAGCAGTTCTTC
-	TRBV7-8	TRBJ2-1	TRBD2	CASRPSGLAENNEQFF	TGTGCCAGCAGACCCTCGGGACTAGCGGAGAACAATGAGCAGTTCTTC
-	TRBV6-5	TRBJ1-1	-	CASSYSRAGGARAEAFF	TGTGCCAGCAGTTACTCGCGGGCAGGCGGGGCTCGGGCTGAAGCTTTCTTT
-	TRBV28	TRBJ2-3	TRBD1	CASSFGDRGTDTQYF	TGTGCCAGCAGTTTTGGGGACAGAGGAACAGATACGCAGTATTTT
few	TRBV20-1	TRBJ2-3	TRBD2	CSARPPLLAGGGDTQYF	TGCAGTGCTAGACCCCCCCTCCTAGCGGGAGGGGGAGATACGCAGTATTTT
-	TRBV7-6	TRBJ2-5	-	CASSLGIAQGKSGMGETQYF	TGTGCCAGCAGCTTAGGGATTGCCCAGGGGAAAAGCGGAATGGGGGAGACCCAGTACTTC
-	TRBV7-9	TRBJ2-1	-	CASSSISYNEQFF	TGTGCCAGCAGCTCGATATCCTACAATGAGCAGTTCTTC
-	TRBV4-1	TRBJ1-5	-	CASSQGRFYSNQPQHF	TGCGCCAGCAGCCAAGGAAGGTTCTATAGCAATCAGCCCCAGCATTTT
-	TRBV6-1	TRBJ2-6	-	CASSDTGTGANVLTF	TGTGCCAGCAGCGATACAGGGACCGGGGCCAACGTCCTGACTTTC
few	TRBV7-6	TRBJ2-7	-	CASSWEGAEQYF	TGTGCCAGCAGCTGGGAGGGGGCCGAGCAGTACTTC
-	TRBV15	TRBJ2-7	-	CATEQVLLAGEQYF	TGTGCCACCGAACAGGTTCTCCTGGCGGGGGAGCAGTACTTC
few	TRBV7-6	TRBJ2-7	TRBD2	CASSPGHGGTYEQYF	TGTGCCAGCAGCCCAGGTCACGGGGGGACCTACGAGCAGTACTTC
-	TRBV10-2	TRBJ1-2	TRBD1	CASRPGQGVPRGGYTF	TGCGCCAGCAGACCGGGACAGGGAGTCCCCCGGGGGGGCTACACCTTC
-	TRBV7-6	TRBJ2-3	-	CASSLYQGTDTQYF	TGTGCCAGCAGCTTATACCAGGGCACAGATACGCAGTATTTT
few	TRBV7-9	TRBJ2-2	-	CASSFARGPGELFF	TGTGCCAGCAGCTTCGCCCGGGGGCCCGGGGAGCTGTTTTTT